This entry lists 28 T cell receptor beta chains sequenced from one sample in a study of T cell changes during pregnancy in multiple sclerosis. Measured with immunoSEQ multiplex PCR; TCRdb has only the in-frame clones, and not every one. The table includes approximately 44,000 clones, about 91% detected once. This sample comprised CD4+ T cells from peripheral blood mononuclear cells, obtained in the second trimester of pregnancy. The receptor source for this set is a female donor in good health, enrolled as a control in a pregnancy study.

The V gene is TRBV7-2, the J gene TRBJ2-3; D might be TRBD1 (6 bases). The V end lost 5 bases, the J end lost 4 bases, and 13 bases lay between the germline ends. This CDR3 is 14 amino acids long. The germline V gene has CDR1 SGHTA and CDR2 FQGNSA. The CDR3 DNA sequence: TGTGCCAGCAGCGATAGGGGGTTTTCAGATACGCAGTATTTT. The encoded protein is CASSDRGFSDTQYF.

The chain is built from TRBV6-5 and TRBJ1-6, with 9 bases lining up with TRBD1. The CDR3 length is 15 residues. The V and J ends lost 1 base and 9 bases, in that order; junction bases with no gene match: 4. Germline values: CDR1 MNHEY, CDR2 SVGAGI. This CDR3 reads CASSYWTGAGSPLHF. The CDR3 nucleotides are TGTGCCAGCAGTTACTGGACAGGGGCGGGTTCACCCCTCCACTTT.

This rearrangement joins TRBV19 to TRBJ1-5; D perhaps matches TRBD1 (6 bases). This CDR3 comprises 17 residues. Germline V gene data show CDR1 as LNHDA and CDR2 as SQIVND (reference sequence). V dropped 7 bases and J dropped 0 bases, with 19 bases sitting between them. This CDR3 is CASKGGADISSNQPQHF. CDR3 coding DNA: TGTGCCAGTAAAGGGGGGGCAGATATTAGTAGCAATCAGCCCCAGCATTTT.

This chain joins TRBV10-2 and TRBJ2-3, with 14 bases identical to TRBD2. Trimming took 6 bases from V and 3 from J; bases not matched to a gene: 5. Germline assignment: CDR1 WSHSY and CDR2 SAAADI. The CDR3 has 16 residues. CDR3 DNA: TGCGCCAGCAGCAGACTAGCGGGGGGGCGTACAGATACGCAGTATTTT. It translates to CASSRLAGGRTDTQYF.

The genes are TRBV28 and TRBJ2-1; maybe TRBD2 (7 bases). Germline V CDR1 and CDR2: MDHEN, SYDVKM. Deletions cut 6 bases from V and 7 bases from J, with 19 bases between. The CDR3 consists of 15 residues. The CDR3 loop reads CASRGGAAGDNEQFF. The CDR3 nucleotides are TGTGCCAGCAGGGGGGGGGCGGCGGGAGATAATGAGCAGTTCTTC.

The V call is TRBV19, the J call TRBJ2-5; 9 bases agree with TRBD1. This CDR3 is built from 16 residues. V lost 4 bases and J lost 5; bases outside the gene matches: 11. The germline V gene has CDR1 LNHDA and CDR2 SQIVND (reference sequence). The CDR3 sequence: CASSTTYDRGRETQYF. For the CDR3, the DNA is TGTGCCAGTAGTACAACCTACGACAGGGGGAGGGAGACCCAGTACTTC.

The rearrangement links TRBV6-1 to TRBJ2-3; maybe TRBD1 (6 bases). Germline V lookup: CDR1 MNHNS, CDR2 SASEGT. The CDR3 length is 18 residues. Between the trimmed V and J ends, which lost 4 bases and 1 base, there was a span of 21 bases. Here the CDR3 reads CASSGGRWLGLGTDTQYF. CDR3 DNA: TGTGCCAGCAGTGGGGGGCGATGGTTAGGACTTGGCACAGATACGCAGTATTTT.

The J gene is TRBJ2-3, the V gene TRBV6-4, with 13 bases lining up with TRBD2. Germline V gene lookup returns CDR1 MRHNA and CDR2 SNTAGT. This CDR3 contains 14 residues. Trimming removed 6 bases from V and 6 bases from J; junction bases left unmatched: 3. The CDR3 DNA reads as TGTGCCAGCAGGAGGACTAGCGGGGGTGATACGCAGTATTTT. Amino acids: CASRRTSGGDTQYF.

This sequence joins TRBV19 and TRBJ1-4; weak D call: TRBD1 (5 bases). Per the germline V gene, CDR1 is LNHDA and CDR2 is SQIVND (reference sequence). V dropped 7 bases and J dropped 4 bases, with 16 bases sitting between them. The CDR3 runs to 15 residues. The CDR3 here is CASMEGVGGNEKLFF. The CDR3 DNA reads as TGTGCCAGTATGGAGGGCGTTGGGGGTAATGAAAAACTGTTTTTT.

V usage is TRBV18 and J usage is TRBJ1-4; 10 bases agree with TRBD1. V gave up 2 bases and J gave up 6 bases; unmatched junction bases: 0. From germline, CDR1 is KGHSH and CDR2 LQKENI. The CDR3 is made up of 14 amino acids. Here the CDR3 DNA reads TGTGCCAGCTCACCAGGGACAGGGGATGAAAAACTGTTTTTT. It encodes CASSPGTGDEKLFF.

The chain links TRBV7-9 to TRBJ2-3, with 9 positions matching TRBD1. The CDR3 is made up of 15 amino acids. The V and J ends lost 5 bases and 6 bases, in that order; junction bases with no gene match: 9. Germline CDR1 reads SEHNR; CDR2 reads FQNEAQ (reference sequence). In nucleotides, the CDR3 is TGTGCCAGCAGCCCCGGACAGGGGTGGATGGATACGCAGTATTTT. It codes for CASSPGQGWMDTQYF.

The genes are TRBV6-1 and TRBJ1-4; D is perhaps TRBD1 (6 bases). Germline-derived CDR1 and CDR2 are MNHNS and SASEGT. Trimming removed 6 bases from V and 2 bases from J, with 10 bases in between. The CDR3 is 14 amino acids. CDR3 sequence (DNA): TGTGCCAGCAGGTCTAGGGGGACTAATGAAAAACTGTTTTTT. Protein: CASRSRGTNEKLFF.

The gene calls are TRBV2 and TRBJ2-5; D remains ambiguous. The CDR3 has 13 amino acids. Trimming left V 4 bases short and J 2 bases short, with 8 bases between. The V gene's germline CDR1 is SNHLY and CDR2 FYNNEI. Here the CDR3 reads CASSAVEQETQYF. The CDR3 DNA reads TGTGCCAGCAGTGCGGTAGAGCAAGAGACCCAGTACTTC.

J is TRBJ2-5 and V is TRBV6-5; weak D call: TRBD1 (6 bases). This CDR3 contains 15 residues. V shed 2 bases and J shed 1 base, with 11 bases lying between them. In germline, CDR1 is MNHEY, CDR2 SVGAGI. CDR3 region: CASSYDGTPQETQYF. The CDR3 DNA is TGTGCCAGCAGTTACGACGGGACACCCCAAGAGACCCAGTACTTC.

This chain joins TRBV18 and TRBJ2-1, with D perhaps TRBD1 (5 bases). Germline lookup yields CDR1 KGHSH and CDR2 LQKENI. Trimming removed 2 bases at V and 0 bases at J, with 8 bases between. This CDR3 is built from 15 residues. The CDR3 region is CASSPGARSYNEQFF. Here the CDR3 DNA reads TGTGCCAGCTCACCAGGGGCGCGCTCCTACAATGAGCAGTTCTTC. The full variable domain, completed using reference TRBV18 and TRBJ2-1, is NAGVMQNPRHLVRRRGQEARLRCSPMKGHSHVYWYRQLPEEGLKFMVYLQKENIIDESGMPKERFSAEFPKEGPSILRIQQVVRGDSAAYFCASSPGARSYNEQFFGPGTRLTVL.

V gene TRBV7-8 combines with J gene TRBJ1-5, with D possibly matching TRBD1 (6 bases). Trimming removed 5 bases from V and 7 bases from J, with 15 bases in between. This CDR3 is 14 amino acids long. The germline V gene encodes CDR1 SGHVS and CDR2 FQNEAQ. This CDR3 reads CASSRGGQGQPQHF. In DNA form, the CDR3 reads TGTGCCAGCAGCCGCGGGGGCCAGGGCCAGCCCCAGCATTTT.

The V and J genes are TRBV28 and TRBJ1-1, with D possibly TRBD1 on 5 matching bases. The CDR3 contains 15 residues. The germline CDR1 and CDR2 sequences are MDHEN and SYDVKM. V lost 3 bases, J lost 3 bases, and 14 bases lay in between. CDR3 sequence: CASSFPGARDTEAFF. The CDR3 DNA follows: TGTGCCAGCAGTTTCCCCGGAGCCAGGGACACTGAAGCTTTCTTT.

The chain is built from TRBV28 and TRBJ2-1; 10 nucleotides match TRBD2. Germline V lookup: CDR1 MDHEN, CDR2 SYDVKM. J lost 3 bases, V lost 5 bases, and 13 bases had no gene match. This CDR3 has 18 residues. This CDR3 is CASSPLHLGLADYNEQFF. The DNA of the CDR3 is TGTGCCAGCAGTCCTCTACACCTTGGACTAGCGGACTACAATGAGCAGTTCTTC.

V usage is TRBV5-6 and J usage is TRBJ2-7, with a possible D match to TRBD2 (5 bases). The V gene lost 1 base and the J gene lost 0 bases, with 5 bases spanning the gap. From germline, CDR1 is SGHDT and CDR2 YYEEEE. The CDR3 length is 13 residues. The CDR3 reads CASSLTSSYEQYF. CDR3 DNA: TGTGCCAGCAGCTTGACTAGCTCCTACGAGCAGTACTTC. Full variable domain (missing parts from reference TRBV5-6 and TRBJ2-7): DAGVTQSPTHLIKTRGQQVTLRCSPKSGHDTVSWYQQALGQGPQFIFQYYEEEERQRGNFPDRFSGHQFPNYSSELNVNALLLGDSALYLCASSLTSSYEQYFGPGTRLTVT.

This rearrangement joins TRBV7-9 to TRBJ2-1; D gene unclear. Germline V gene sequence: CDR1 SEHNR, CDR2 FQNEAQ (reference sequence). With 0 bases removed from V and 2 bases from J, the gap between germline ends came to 5 bases. The CDR3 runs 14 residues. As DNA, the CDR3 is TGTGCCAGCAGCTTAGCGAGAGCCTACAATGAGCAGTTCTTC. It is translated as CASSLARAYNEQFF.

The chain links TRBV30 to TRBJ2-5; D call uncertain. Germline values: CDR1 GTSNPN, CDR2 SVGIG (reference sequence). The CDR3 runs to 11 residues. With 0 bases removed from V and 6 bases from J, the gap between germline ends came to 5 bases. The CDR3 nucleotides read TGTGCCTGGAGTGTAAAGCAGACCCAGTACTTC. Amino acids: CAWSVKQTQYF. Filled out from reference TRBV30 and TRBJ2-5, the complete variable domain reads SQTIHQWPATLVQPVGSPLSLECTVEGTSNPNLYWYRQAAGRGLQLLFYSVGIGQISSEVPQNLSASRPQDRQFILSSKKLLLSDSGFYLCAWSVKQTQYFGPGTRLLVL.

This clone was picked up one time. The chain combines TRBV9 with TRBJ1-2; perhaps TRBD1 as D (6 bases). This CDR3 is 16 amino acids long. The V end was cut by 4 bases, the J end by 0 bases, with 16 bases between. Germline V CDR1 and CDR2: SGDLS, YYNGEE. The CDR3 coding sequence is TGTGCCAGCAGCCCAGGCTCGGGGGGCACTAACTATGGCTACACCTTC. Translation: CASSPGSGGTNYGYTF. The full variable domain, in which reference TRBV9 and TRBJ1-2 provide the parts outside the CDR3, is DSGVTQTPKHLITATGQRVTLRCSPRSGDLSVYWYQQSLDQGLQFLIQYYNGEERAKGNILERFSAQQFPDLHSELNLSSLELGDSALYFCASSPGSGGTNYGYTFGSGTRLTVV.

The chain joins TRBV30 to TRBJ1-2, with 8 bases matching TRBD1. Germline CDR1 and CDR2: GTSNPN and SVGIG (reference sequence). The CDR3 consists of 15 residues. V lost 0 bases to trimming and J lost 4 bases; unmatched junction nucleotides: 7. CDR3 bases: TGTGCCTGGAGTGTAGCAGGGGGCGCTAGCTATGGCTACACCTTC. As protein: CAWSVAGGASYGYTF.

J is TRBJ1-2 and V is TRBV7-6, with a possible D match to TRBD1 (6 bases). The CDR3 sequence is 14 residues long. V gave up 0 bases and J gave up 9 bases, with 14 bases separating them. Germline-derived CDR1 and CDR2 are SGHVS and FNYEAQ. CDR3 residues: CASSLADSEGSYTF. The CDR3 coding sequence is TGTGCCAGCAGCTTAGCGGACAGTGAAGGGAGCTACACCTTC.

V gene TRBV5-1 combines with J gene TRBJ2-1, with 7 bases identical to TRBD2. The V segment lost 5 bases and the J segment 8 bases; nucleotides outside the gene matches: 19. The germline gives CDR1 SGHRS, CDR2 YFSETQ. The CDR3 length is 17 residues. CDR3 in DNA: TGCGCCAGCAGGTCGGTGTACCGGGGGACTACGTATTATGAGCAGTTCTTC. Translated: CASRSVYRGTTYYEQFF.

The chain has TRBV5-4 and TRBJ1-2; TRBD1 might be the D (5 bases). V lost 2 bases and J lost 2, with 7 bases in between. Per germline, CDR1 SGHNT and CDR2 YYREEE (reference sequence). This CDR3 has 13 residues. For the CDR3, the DNA is TGTGCCAGCAGCTTCCCAGGGAACTATGGCTACACCTTC. The encoded protein is CASSFPGNYGYTF.

This chain connects TRBV6-5 to TRBJ1-4; D is unclear. Trimming stripped 6 bases from V and 0 bases from J, with 5 bases between. Germline V gives CDR1 MNHEY, CDR2 SVGAGI. CDR3 size: 13 residues. CDR3 sequence reads: CASSGATNEKLFF. DNA of the CDR3: TGTGCCAGCAGCGGTGCAACTAATGAAAAACTGTTTTTT.

The chain combines TRBV4-1 with TRBJ2-3; TRBD2 matches 10 bases. The CDR3 totals 19 residues. V lost 0 bases, J lost 1 base, and 10 bases stayed unmatched. Germline V gives CDR1 MGHRA, CDR2 YSYEKL. CDR3 residues: CASSQDRVAGGTGTDTQYF. The CDR3 DNA follows: TGCGCCAGCAGCCAAGATCGGGTAGCGGGGGGTACTGGCACAGATACGCAGTATTTT.